This TCR beta chain originates from a study of cytomegalovirus exposure and HLA in healthy donors. Germline assignment: CDR1 SEHNR and CDR2 FQNEAQ (reference sequence). V dropped 7 bases and J dropped 4 bases, with 16 bases sitting between them. This CDR3 comprises 15 residues. The PCR contained 60 Vbeta and 13 Jbeta primers. How the authors handled the data: Later analysis identified 80 million to 85 million unique TCR beta chains, approximately 11 million shared. Using immunoSEQ multiplex PCR, the repertoire was profiled, and TCRdb retains in-frame clones only, with some absent. V, J and clone size derive from that table, while D and trimming were established from the DNA sequence. The table has some 140,000 clones, about three quarters seen once; the top ten hold over 1%.

The sequenced sample was PBMCs. The chain is built from TRBV7-9 and TRBJ2-2; the D gene is possibly TRBD2 (6 bases). The clonotype was recovered from a male donor in good health and CMV-seropositive. CDR3 nucleotide sequence: TGTGCCAGCACCCAACCGGAGGGATTCACCGGGGAGCTGTTTTTT. Encoded protein: CASTQPEGFTGELFF.